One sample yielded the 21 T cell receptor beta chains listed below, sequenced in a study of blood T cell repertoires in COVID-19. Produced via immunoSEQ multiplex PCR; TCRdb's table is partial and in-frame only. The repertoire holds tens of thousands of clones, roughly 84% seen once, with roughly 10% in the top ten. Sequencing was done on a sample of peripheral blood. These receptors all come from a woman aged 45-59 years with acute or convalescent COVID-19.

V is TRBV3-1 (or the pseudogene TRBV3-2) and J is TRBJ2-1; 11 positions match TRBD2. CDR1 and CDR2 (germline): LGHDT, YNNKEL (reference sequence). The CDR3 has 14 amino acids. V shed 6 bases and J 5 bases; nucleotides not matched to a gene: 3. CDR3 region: CASSLLAGDNEQFF. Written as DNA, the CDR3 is TGTGCCAGCAGTCTACTAGCGGGAGACAATGAGCAGTTCTTC.

DNA of the CDR3: TGCGCCAGCAGCCGACAGAGGGACACTCAAACCTACGAGCAGTACTTC. It translates to CASSRQRDTQTYEQYF. This chain links TRBV4-3 with TRBJ2-7, with D possibly TRBD1 on 6 matching bases. Trimming left V 4 bases short and J 2 bases short, with 18 bases between. The CDR3 totals 16 residues. Germline values: CDR1 LGHNA, CDR2 YSLEER.

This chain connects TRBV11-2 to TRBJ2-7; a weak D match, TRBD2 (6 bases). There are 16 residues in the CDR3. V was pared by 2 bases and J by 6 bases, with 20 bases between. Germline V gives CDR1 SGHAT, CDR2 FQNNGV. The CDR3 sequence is CASSLLLASRGIEQYF. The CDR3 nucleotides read TGTGCCAGCAGCTTACTTTTGGCTAGCCGGGGGATCGAGCAGTACTTC.

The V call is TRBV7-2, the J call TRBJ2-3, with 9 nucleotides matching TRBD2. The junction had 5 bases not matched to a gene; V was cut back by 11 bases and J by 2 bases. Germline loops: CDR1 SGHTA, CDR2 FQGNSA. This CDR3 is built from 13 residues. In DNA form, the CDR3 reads TGTGCCCGCGGGGGGGGCTACACAGATACGCAGTATTTT. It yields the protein CARGGGYTDTQYF.

This CDR3 reads CSVPRAGGGETQYF. CDR3 bases: TGCAGCGTCCCTCGGGCGGGAGGTGGGGAGACCCAGTACTTC. The chain has TRBV29-1 and TRBJ2-5, with 8 nucleotides matching TRBD2. The J segment lost 5 bases and the V segment lost 6 bases, leaving 11 bases of the junction unmatched. The CDR3 is made up of 14 amino acids. The germline gives CDR1 SQVTM, CDR2 ANQGSEA.

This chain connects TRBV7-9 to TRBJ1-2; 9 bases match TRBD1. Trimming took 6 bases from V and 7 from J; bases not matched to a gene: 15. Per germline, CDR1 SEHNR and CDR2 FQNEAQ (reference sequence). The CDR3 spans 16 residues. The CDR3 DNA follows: TGTGCCAGCAGTTCTCCTGACAGGGGGGTGTATGGTGGCTACACCTTC. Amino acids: CASSSPDRGVYGGYTF.

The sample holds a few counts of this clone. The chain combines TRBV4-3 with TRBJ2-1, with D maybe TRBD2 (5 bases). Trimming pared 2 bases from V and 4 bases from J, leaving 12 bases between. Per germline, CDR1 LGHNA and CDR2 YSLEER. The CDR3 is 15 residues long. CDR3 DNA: TGCGCCAGCAGCCAACAGTACGGGGAGTACAATGAGCAGTTCTTC. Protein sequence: CASSQQYGEYNEQFF.

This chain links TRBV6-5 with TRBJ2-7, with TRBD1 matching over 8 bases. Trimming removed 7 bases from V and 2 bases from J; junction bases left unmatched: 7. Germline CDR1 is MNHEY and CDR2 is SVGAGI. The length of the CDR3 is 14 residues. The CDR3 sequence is CASTQWGQAYEQYF. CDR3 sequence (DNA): TGTGCCAGCACCCAATGGGGACAGGCCTACGAGCAGTACTTC.

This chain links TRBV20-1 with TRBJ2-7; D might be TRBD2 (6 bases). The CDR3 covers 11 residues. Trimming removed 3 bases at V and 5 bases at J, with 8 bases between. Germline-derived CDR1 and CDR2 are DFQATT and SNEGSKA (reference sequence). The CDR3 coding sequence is TGCAGTGCTAGCGGGAGCAACGAGCAGTACTTC. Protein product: CSASGSNEQYF.

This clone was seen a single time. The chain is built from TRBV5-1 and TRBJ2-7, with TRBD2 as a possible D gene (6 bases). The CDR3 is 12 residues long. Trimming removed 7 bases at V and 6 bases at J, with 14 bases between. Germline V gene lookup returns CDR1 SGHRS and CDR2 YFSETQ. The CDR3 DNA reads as TGCGCCAGCCAGGTGATGGGGGGCGAGCAGTACTTC. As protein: CASQVMGGEQYF.

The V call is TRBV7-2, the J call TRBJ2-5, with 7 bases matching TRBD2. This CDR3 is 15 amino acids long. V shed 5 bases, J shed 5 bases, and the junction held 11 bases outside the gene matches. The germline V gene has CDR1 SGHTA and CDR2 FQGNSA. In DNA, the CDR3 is TGTGCCAGCAGCCCGGTTTACAAGGGAGGGGAGACCCAGTACTTC. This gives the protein CASSPVYKGGETQYF.

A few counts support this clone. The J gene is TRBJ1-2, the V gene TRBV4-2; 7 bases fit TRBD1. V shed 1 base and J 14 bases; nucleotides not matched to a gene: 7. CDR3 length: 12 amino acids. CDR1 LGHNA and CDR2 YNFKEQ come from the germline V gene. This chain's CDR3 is CASSQVYGDRTF. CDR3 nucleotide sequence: TGTGCCAGCAGCCAAGTATATGGGGACAGAACCTTC.

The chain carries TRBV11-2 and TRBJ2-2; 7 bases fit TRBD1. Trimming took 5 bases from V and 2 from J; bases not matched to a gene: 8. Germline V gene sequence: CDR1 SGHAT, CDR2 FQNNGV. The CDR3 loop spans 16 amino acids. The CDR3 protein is CASSKDRPKNTGELFF. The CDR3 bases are TGTGCCAGCAGCAAGGACAGGCCAAAAAACACCGGGGAGCTGTTTTTT.

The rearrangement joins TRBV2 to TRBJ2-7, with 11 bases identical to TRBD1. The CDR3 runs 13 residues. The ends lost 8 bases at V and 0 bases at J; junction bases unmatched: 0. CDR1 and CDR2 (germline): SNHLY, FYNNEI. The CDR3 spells CASGQGASYEQYF. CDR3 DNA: TGTGCCAGCGGACAGGGGGCCTCCTACGAGCAGTACTTC.

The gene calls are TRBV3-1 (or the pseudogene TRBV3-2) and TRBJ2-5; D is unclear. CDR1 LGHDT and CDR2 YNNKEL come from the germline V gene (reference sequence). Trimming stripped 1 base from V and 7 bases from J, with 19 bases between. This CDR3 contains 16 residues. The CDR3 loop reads CASSQAPVGSSGTQYF. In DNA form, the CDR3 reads TGTGCCAGCAGCCAAGCCCCGGTAGGATCGTCGGGGACCCAGTACTTC.

As DNA, the CDR3 is TGCGCCAGCAGCATAAGGACAGGGAATAACGGCTACACCTTC. Translating gives CASSIRTGNNGYTF. This chain uses TRBV5-1 with TRBJ1-2, with 8 bases fitting TRBD1. Trimming removed 4 bases from V and 8 bases from J; junction bases left unmatched: 10. Germline V gives CDR1 SGHRS, CDR2 YFSETQ. The CDR3 extends over 14 amino acids.

The CDR3 nucleotides are TGTGCCAGCAGTGAGGGATTTACAGGGTCGGGCACTGAAGCTTTCTTT. Protein product: CASSEGFTGSGTEAFF. The chain employs TRBV6-1 and TRBJ1-1; a weak D match, TRBD1 (6 bases). This CDR3 contains 16 residues. CDR1 is MNHNS, CDR2 SASEGT, per germline. The germline V and J ends were trimmed by 3 bases and 4 bases, with 18 bases remaining between them.

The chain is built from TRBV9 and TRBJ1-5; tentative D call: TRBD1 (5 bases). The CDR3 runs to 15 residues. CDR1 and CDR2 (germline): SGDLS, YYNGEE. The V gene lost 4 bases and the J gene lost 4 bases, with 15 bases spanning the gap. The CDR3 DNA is TGTGCCAGCAGCCCCCTCGGACACTCTAATCAGCCCCAGCATTTT. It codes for CASSPLGHSNQPQHF.

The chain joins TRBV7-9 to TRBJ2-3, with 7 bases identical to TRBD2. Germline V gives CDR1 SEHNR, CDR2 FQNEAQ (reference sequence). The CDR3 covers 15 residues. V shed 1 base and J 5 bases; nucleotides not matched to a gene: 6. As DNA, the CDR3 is TGTGCCAGCAGCTTAGTAAGCGGGGTTATAGATACGCAGTATTTT. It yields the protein CASSLVSGVIDTQYF.

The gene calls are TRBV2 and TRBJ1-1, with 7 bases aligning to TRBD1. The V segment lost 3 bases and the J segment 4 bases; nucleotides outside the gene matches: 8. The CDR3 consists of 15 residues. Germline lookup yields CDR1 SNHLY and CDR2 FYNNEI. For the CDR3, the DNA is TGTGCCAGCAGTGATGAGGGGGCAGGGGGCACTGAAGCTTTCTTT. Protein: CASSDEGAGGTEAFF.

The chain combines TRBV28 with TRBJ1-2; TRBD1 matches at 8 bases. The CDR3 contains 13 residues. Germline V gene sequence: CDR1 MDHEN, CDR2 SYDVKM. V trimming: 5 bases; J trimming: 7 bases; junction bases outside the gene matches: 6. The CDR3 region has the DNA TGTGCCAGCAGTACCGGGGACAGGCTTGGCTACACCTTC. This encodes CASSTGDRLGYTF.